These T cell receptor beta chains were read from a single sample in a study of blood T cells in healthy people across ages. TCRdb called the 5' RACE reads again in MiXCR, with one record for every CDR3 protein. The sample comprises roughly 1 million distinct CDR3 sequences, less than 25% of which are singletons, and approximately 0.71% rests with the top ten. The same data also went into a second study, on T cells of mothers and their children.

The sample consisted of blood. The receptors stem from a girl aged 2 to 10 in good health. Both conserved end residues are part of each CDR3. Fields, in order: J gene, V gene, CDR3 protein.

>TRBJ2-1|TRBV7-8
CASSLRRDEQFF
>TRBJ1-1|TRBV7-3
CASSVQGGTEAFF
>TRBJ1-1|TRBV9
CASSGTGSNTEAFF
>TRBJ2-5|TRBV20-1
CSAMVQETQYF
>TRBJ2-4|TRBV9
CVSSRSGPQSGNIQYF
>.|TRBV6-6
CASNRDLTETQYF
>TRBJ2-1|TRBV24-1
CATSGAFDSRLYNEQFF
>TRBJ1-5|TRBV6-1
CASSEWGSTNQPQHF
>.|TRBV5-1
CASSFRREGAEQYF
>TRBJ2-5|TRBV5-1
CASNAGSLQETQYF
>TRBJ2-3|TRBV20-1
CSASITTRGDTQYF
>TRBJ2-3|TRBV24-1
CATSGVPTGTDTQYF
>TRBJ2-1|TRBV27
CASSPGLAGEVEQFF
>.|TRBV7-2
CASSFSGGHNEQFF
>TRBJ1-6|TRBV7-2
CASSTFGGNTYNSPLHF
>TRBJ2-7|TRBV20-1
CSAAGQVSEQCF